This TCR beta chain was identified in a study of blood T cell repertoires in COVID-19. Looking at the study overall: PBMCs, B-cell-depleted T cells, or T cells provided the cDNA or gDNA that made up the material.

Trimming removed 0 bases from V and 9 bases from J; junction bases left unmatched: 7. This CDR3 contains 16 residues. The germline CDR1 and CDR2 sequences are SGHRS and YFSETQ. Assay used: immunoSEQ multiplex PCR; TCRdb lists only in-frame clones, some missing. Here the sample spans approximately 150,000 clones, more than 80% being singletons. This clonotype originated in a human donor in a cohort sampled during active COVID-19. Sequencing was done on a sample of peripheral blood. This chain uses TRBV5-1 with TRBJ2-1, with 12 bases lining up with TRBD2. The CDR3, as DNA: TGCGCCAGCAGCTTGGCATCGACTAGCGGGAGTGGTGAGCAGTTCTTC. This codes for CASSLASTSGSGEQFF.